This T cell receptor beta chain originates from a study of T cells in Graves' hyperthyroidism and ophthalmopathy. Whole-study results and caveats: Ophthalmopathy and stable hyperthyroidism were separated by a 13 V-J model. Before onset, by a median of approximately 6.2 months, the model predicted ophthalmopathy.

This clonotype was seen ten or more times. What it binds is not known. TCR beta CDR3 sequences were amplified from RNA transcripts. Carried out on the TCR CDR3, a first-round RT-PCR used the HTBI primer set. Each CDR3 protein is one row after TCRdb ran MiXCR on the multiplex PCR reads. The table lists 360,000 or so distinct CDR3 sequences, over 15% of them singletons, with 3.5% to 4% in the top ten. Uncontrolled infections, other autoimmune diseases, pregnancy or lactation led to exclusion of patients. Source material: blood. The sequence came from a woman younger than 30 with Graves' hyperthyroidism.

The CDR3 DNA reads as TGTGCCAGCAGCTTTCGTGGAGCTAGCACCGGGGAGCTGTTTTTT. This gives the protein CASSFRGASTGELFF. The chain carries TRBV13 and TRBJ2-2; D uncertain. The CDR3 has 15 residues. The germline V and J ends were trimmed by 3 bases and 4 bases, with 12 bases remaining between them. The germline V gene encodes CDR1 PRHDT and CDR2 FYEKMQ (reference sequence).